One sample yielded the 19 T cell receptor beta chains listed below, sequenced in a study of OX40 agonist ivuxolimab in advanced cancers. The method behind the library was the immunoSEQ multiplex PCR assay. Imported from immuneACCESS, the table was reduced by TCRdb to in-frame sequences with V and J called. These copies leave out some clones; in studies compared against another copy, an unresolved V gene accounts for under half, and the cause of the remainder is not known. The sample table lists over 20,000 clones, roughly four fifths of them with a count of one. The ten biggest clones cover about 55% of the sample. The sequencing used CD4+ or CD8+ T cells sorted from blood, collected in a trial of the OX40 agonist ivuxolimab. These receptors originate from an adult with an advanced solid tumor such as melanoma, head and neck, liver or kidney cancer.

CDR3 in DNA: TGTGCCAGCAGCGGCCCCCCAGACTACAATGAGCAGTTCTTC. Its translation is CASSGPPDYNEQFF. The rearrangement uses TRBV7-9 and TRBJ2-1, with D hard to call. In germline, CDR1 is SEHNR, CDR2 FQNEAQ (reference sequence). The CDR3 length is 14 residues. V was clipped by 5 bases and J by 3 bases, with 11 bases between them.

This clone was counted a single time. The chain is built from TRBV9 and TRBJ2-1; 9 bases line up with TRBD2. The CDR3 covers 14 residues. After removal of 5 bases from V and 6 bases from J, the junction contained 6 bases not matched to a gene. Germline V gene data show CDR1 as SGDLS and CDR2 as YYNGEE. CDR3 sequence (DNA): TGTGCCAGCAGTCTTAGCGGGGGTGGCAATGAGCAGTTCTTC. This encodes CASSLSGGGNEQFF.

The chain is built from TRBV9 and TRBJ2-7, with D unclear. Per the germline V gene, CDR1 is SGDLS and CDR2 is YYNGEE. Trimming removed 4 bases from V and 4 bases from J, with 12 bases in between. This CDR3 is built from 13 residues. The CDR3 nucleotides read TGTGCCAGCAGCCCCGGGCAGGAATACGAGCAGTACTTC. It codes for CASSPGQEYEQYF.

The chain links TRBV7-3 to TRBJ2-2, with D perhaps given as TRBD1 or TRBD2 (5 bases each). There are 16 residues in the CDR3. V was shortened by 5 bases and J by 6 bases, with 19 bases between the two germline ends. Germline V CDR1 and CDR2: SGHTA, FQGTGA. CDR3 region: CASSPTPEGYAGELFF. CDR3 nucleotides: TGTGCCAGCAGCCCCACGCCAGAGGGGTACGCCGGGGAGCTGTTTTTT.

This sequence joins TRBV4-2 and TRBJ2-1, with TRBD1 identical over 9 bases. The CDR3 is 16 residues long. After removal of 2 bases from V and 3 bases from J, the junction contained 5 bases not matched to a gene. Germline values: CDR1 LGHNA, CDR2 YNFKEQ. CDR3 sequence (DNA): TGTGCCAGCAGCCAAAGAGGGGACAGGGTCTACAATGAGCAGTTCTTC. It yields the protein CASSQRGDRVYNEQFF.

This clone showed up just once. The chain uses TRBV6-6 and TRBJ2-7; TRBD1 matches 8 bases. V shed 8 bases, J shed 3 bases, and the junction held 3 bases outside the gene matches. In germline, CDR1 is MNHNY, CDR2 SVGAGI (reference sequence). The CDR3 totals 12 residues. The DNA for the CDR3 is TGTGCCAGCTTCGGGACAGGCTACGAGCAGTACTTC. It translates to CASFGTGYEQYF.

This clone is a singleton in its sample. The genes are TRBV7-9 and TRBJ1-6; D remains unclear. The CDR3 spans 18 residues. Trimming removed 1 base from V and 0 bases from J, with 13 bases in between. Germline-derived CDR1 and CDR2 are SEHNR and FQNEAQ (reference sequence). CDR3 nucleotides: TGTGCCAGCAGCTTAGGTCGCCAGGAGAGCTCCTATAATTCACCCCTCCACTTT. This gives the protein CASSLGRQESSYNSPLHF.

The chain carries TRBV4-1 and TRBJ2-5; the match to TRBD2 covers 7 bases. V lost 4 bases, J lost 5 bases, and 7 bases stayed unmatched. Germline V gene lookup returns CDR1 MGHRA and CDR2 YSYEKL. CDR3 length: 14 residues. In DNA, the CDR3 is TGCGCCAGCAGCCCGGGGGGTGTGCAGGAGACCCAGTACTTC. As protein: CASSPGGVQETQYF.

The CDR3 sequence: CASSPFGQGDLYGYTF. The DNA for the CDR3 is TGTGCCAGCAGCCCCTTCGGACAGGGGGATCTATATGGCTACACCTTC. The chain is built from TRBV5-6 and TRBJ1-2; 10 nucleotides line up with TRBD1. CDR1 is SGHDT and CDR2 is YYEEEE in the germline V gene. With V trimmed by 4 bases and J by 5 bases, 11 bases remained unmatched. The CDR3 extends over 16 amino acids.

The chain's CDR3 is CASRKRELSYNSPLHF. The CDR3 coding sequence is TGTGCCAGTCGGAAGCGGGAACTCTCCTATAATTCACCCCTCCACTTT. The V gene is TRBV9, the J gene TRBJ1-6; D gene unclear. CDR1 is SGDLS and CDR2 is YYNGEE in the germline V gene. This CDR3 is built from 16 residues. Trimming took 8 bases from V and 0 from J, leaving 15 bases between them.

The chain joins TRBV9 to TRBJ1-1; TRBD1 might be the D (6 bases). V was cut by 0 bases and J by 4 bases, with 13 bases left in between. This CDR3 has 15 residues. Germline assignment: CDR1 SGDLS and CDR2 YYNGEE. CDR3 DNA sequence: TGTGCCAGCAGCGTAGCTGGGGGCGCGGCCACTGAAGCTTTCTTT. This translates into CASSVAGGAATEAFF.

Turning to this clone: The identical CDR3 is also encoded by other nucleotide sequences in the sample. The chain recombines TRBV4-1 with TRBJ2-7, with 7 nucleotides matching TRBD1. V lost 0 bases and J lost 4; bases outside the gene matches: 0. The germline V gene has CDR1 MGHRA and CDR2 YSYEKL. The CDR3 length is 13 residues. The CDR3 loop reads CASSQDRGYEQYF. CDR3 coding DNA: TGCGCCAGCAGCCAAGACAGGGGGTACGAGCAGTACTTC.

The chain has TRBV5-6 and TRBJ2-5, with 8 nucleotides matching TRBD1. Looked up from germline, CDR1 is SGHDT and CDR2 is YYEEEE. The CDR3 spans 15 residues. The V gene end was trimmed by 1 base and the J gene end by 4 bases; junction bases not matched to a gene: 6. The CDR3, as DNA: TGTGCCAGCAGCTTGCACGCAGGGGGCGCAGAGACCCAGTACTTC. Its protein product is CASSLHAGGAETQYF.

The genes are TRBV6-6 and TRBJ2-6; possibly TRBD1 for D (5 bases). The CDR3 is made up of 15 amino acids. Looked up from germline, CDR1 is MNHNY and CDR2 is SVGAGI (reference sequence). V lost 8 bases and J 4 bases, leaving 15 bases between the germline ends. DNA of the CDR3: TGTGCCAGCCTCATAGGGGCTGGGGGGGCCAACGTCCTGACTTTC. Translated: CASLIGAGGANVLTF.

The chain employs TRBV27 and TRBJ2-3; no reliable D call. The CDR3 length is 13 residues. The V gene's germline CDR1 is MNHEY and CDR2 SMNVEV (reference sequence). V was cut by 3 bases and J by 4 bases, with 8 bases left in between. The chain's CDR3 is CASSFSSSDTQYF. The CDR3 DNA reads TGTGCCAGCAGTTTTAGTAGTTCAGATACGCAGTATTTT.

This clone was found a few times. The CDR3 is CASSLALEPQHF. The DNA of the CDR3 is TGTGCCAGCAGCTTAGCGTTAGAGCCCCAGCATTTT. The rearrangement joins TRBV7-9 to TRBJ1-5; no definite D call. V was shortened by 0 bases and J by 8 bases, with 5 bases between the two germline ends. From germline, CDR1 is SEHNR and CDR2 FQNEAQ (reference sequence). The CDR3 has 12 amino acids.

CDR3: CASSLGLGVYGYTF. The CDR3 region has the DNA TGTGCCAGCAGTCTGGGATTGGGGGTCTATGGCTACACCTTC. This chain joins TRBV27 and TRBJ1-2; maybe TRBD1 (5 bases). Deletions cut 5 bases from V and 4 bases from J, with 14 bases between. From germline, CDR1 is MNHEY and CDR2 SMNVEV (reference sequence). The CDR3 consists of 14 residues.

The gene calls are TRBV27 and TRBJ2-2, with D uncertain. Deletions cut 4 bases from V and 3 bases from J, with 3 bases between. CDR3 length: 12 residues. Germline V gene data show CDR1 as MNHEY and CDR2 as SMNVEV (reference sequence). The DNA of the CDR3 is TGTGCCAGCAGTTACCACACCGGGGAGCTGTTTTTT. Protein product: CASSYHTGELFF.

This clone was picked up a small number of times. The J gene is TRBJ2-7, the V gene TRBV7-3; TRBD2 matches at 10 bases. Per germline, CDR1 SGHTA and CDR2 FQGTGA. V lost 5 bases and J lost 5; bases outside the gene matches: 3. The CDR3 contains 13 residues. In DNA form, the CDR3 reads TGTGCCAGCAGCCATGGACTAGCGGACGAGCAGTACTTC. This encodes CASSHGLADEQYF.